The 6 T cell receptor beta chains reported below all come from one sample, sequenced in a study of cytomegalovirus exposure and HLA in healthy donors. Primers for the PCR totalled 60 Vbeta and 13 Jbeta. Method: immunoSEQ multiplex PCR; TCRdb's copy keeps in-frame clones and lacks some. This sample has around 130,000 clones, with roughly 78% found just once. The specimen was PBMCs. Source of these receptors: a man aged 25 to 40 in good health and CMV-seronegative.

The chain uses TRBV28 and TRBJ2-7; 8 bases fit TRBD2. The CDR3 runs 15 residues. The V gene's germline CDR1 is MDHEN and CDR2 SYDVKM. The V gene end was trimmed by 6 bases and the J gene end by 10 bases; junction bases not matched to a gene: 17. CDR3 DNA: TGTGCCAGCAGCCGCGGTGGATGGACGGGGGGGTCACAGTACTTC. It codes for CASSRGGWTGGSQYF.

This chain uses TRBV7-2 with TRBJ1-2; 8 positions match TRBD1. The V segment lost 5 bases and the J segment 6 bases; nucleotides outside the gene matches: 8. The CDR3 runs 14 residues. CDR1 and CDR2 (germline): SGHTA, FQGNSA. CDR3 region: CASSLYRQGNGYTF. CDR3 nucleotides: TGTGCCAGCAGCCTCTACCGACAGGGGAATGGCTACACCTTC.

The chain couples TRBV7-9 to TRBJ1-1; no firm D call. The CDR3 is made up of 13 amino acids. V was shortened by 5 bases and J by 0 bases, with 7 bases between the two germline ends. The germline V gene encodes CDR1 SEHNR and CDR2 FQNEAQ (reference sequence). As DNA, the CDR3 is TGTGCCAGCAGCGCCGACATGAACACTGAAGCTTTCTTT. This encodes CASSADMNTEAFF.

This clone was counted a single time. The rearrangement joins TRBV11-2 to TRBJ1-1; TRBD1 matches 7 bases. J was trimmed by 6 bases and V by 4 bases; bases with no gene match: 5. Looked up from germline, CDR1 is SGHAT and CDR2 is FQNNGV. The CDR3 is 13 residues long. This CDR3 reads CASSSHRGSEAFF. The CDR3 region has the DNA TGTGCCAGCAGCTCCCACAGGGGATCTGAAGCTTTCTTT.

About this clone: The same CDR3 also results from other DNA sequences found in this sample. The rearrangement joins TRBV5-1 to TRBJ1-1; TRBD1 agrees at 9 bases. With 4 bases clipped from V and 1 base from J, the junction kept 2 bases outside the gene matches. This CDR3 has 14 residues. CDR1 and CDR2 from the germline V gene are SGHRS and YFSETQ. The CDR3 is CASSQQGANTEAFF. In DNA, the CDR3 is TGCGCCAGCAGCCAACAGGGGGCGAACACTGAAGCTTTCTTT.

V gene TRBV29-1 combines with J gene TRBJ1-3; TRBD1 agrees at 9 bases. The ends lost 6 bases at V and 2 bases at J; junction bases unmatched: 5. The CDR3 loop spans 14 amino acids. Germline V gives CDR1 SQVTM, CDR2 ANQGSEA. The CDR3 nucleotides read TGCAGCGTAGCACAGGGGGCGACTGGAAACACCATATATTTT. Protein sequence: CSVAQGATGNTIYF.